The 24 T cell receptor beta chains presented below share a single source sample, sequenced in a study of shared clonotypes between healthy human individuals. Sequencing was performed with immunoSEQ multiplex PCR; in TCRdb, only in-frame clones are kept and a portion is missing. The sample yields around 2,000,000 clones, about 95% seen once. The naive CD8 population came from CD45RO-negative cells selected for CCR7, without terminally differentiated effector memory CD45RA+ cells. Sequencing used naive CD8+ T cells sorted from blood. Every receptor here comes from a young man in good health.

The J gene is TRBJ2-7, the V gene TRBV7-9; D may be TRBD2 (7 bases). The length of the CDR3 is 15 residues. V lost 2 bases and J 6 bases, leaving 17 bases between the germline ends. CDR1 and CDR2 (germline): SEHNR, FQNEAQ (reference sequence). CDR3 coding DNA: TGTGCCAGCAGCTTAAGGGGAGGGGGGAAAATCGAGCAGTACTTC. Encoded protein: CASSLRGGGKIEQYF.

As regards this clone: Distinct nucleotide sequences in the sample also encode this CDR3. V gene TRBV7-9 combines with J gene TRBJ1-1, with a possible D match to TRBD1 (5 bases). Germline V gene sequence: CDR1 SEHNR, CDR2 FQNEAQ (reference sequence). This CDR3 has 14 residues. V was clipped by 1 base and J by 0 bases, with 6 bases between them. CDR3 in DNA: TGTGCCAGCAGCTTAGTGACAGTGAACACTGAAGCTTTCTTT. This encodes CASSLVTVNTEAFF. Combining the CDR3 with reference TRBV7-9 and TRBJ1-1 gives the whole variable domain DTGVSQNPRHKITKRGQNVTFRCDPISEHNRLYWYRQTLGQGPEFLTYFQNEAQLEKSRLLSDRFSAERPKGSFSTLEIQRTEQGDSAMYLCASSLVTVNTEAFFGQGTRLTVV.

This rearrangement joins TRBV4-1 to TRBJ1-2, with D hard to call. V gave up 0 bases and J gave up 4 bases, with 12 bases separating them. Germline V gene sequence: CDR1 MGHRA, CDR2 YSYEKL. The CDR3 length is 15 residues. The CDR3 protein is CASSQDGRVTYGYTF. DNA of the CDR3: TGCGCCAGCAGCCAAGACGGACGGGTGACCTATGGCTACACCTTC.

A word on this clone: The same CDR3 also results from other DNA sequences found in this sample. The V call is TRBV9, the J call TRBJ2-7, with 10 bases aligning to TRBD1. Germline loops: CDR1 SGDLS, CDR2 YYNGEE. The ends lost 3 bases at V and 2 bases at J; junction bases unmatched: 5. CDR3 size: 15 residues. For the CDR3, the DNA is TGTGCCAGCAGCGCCGGGACAGGGGTTCCCTACGAGCAGTACTTC. Amino acid sequence: CASSAGTGVPYEQYF.

This clone was observed once. This chain links TRBV15 with TRBJ1-5, with D tentatively TRBD1 (5 bases). The germline gives CDR1 LNHNV, CDR2 YYDKDF (reference sequence). The CDR3 contains 14 residues. The V gene lost 6 bases and the J gene lost 0 bases, with 9 bases spanning the gap. The CDR3: CATRGEGSNQPQHF. The CDR3 DNA sequence: TGTGCCACCAGGGGGGAGGGTAGCAATCAGCCCCAGCATTTT. Variable domain in full (rest from reference TRBV15 and TRBJ1-5): DAMVIQNPRYQVTQFGKPVTLSCSQTLNHNVMYWYQQKSSQAPKLLFHYYDKDFNNEADTPDNFQSRRPNTSFCFLDIRSPGLGDTAMYLCATRGEGSNQPQHFGDGTRLSIL.

J is TRBJ2-5 and V is TRBV11-2, with 9 bases lining up with TRBD2. The CDR3 covers 16 residues. Trimming removed 3 bases from V and 4 bases from J; junction bases left unmatched: 9. Germline CDR1 and CDR2: SGHAT and FQNNGV. CDR3 residues: CASSLVPGLAGETQYF. In nucleotides, the CDR3 is TGTGCCAGCAGCTTGGTCCCGGGACTAGCTGGAGAGACCCAGTACTTC.

The chain uses TRBV27 and TRBJ2-1; tentatively, D is TRBD1 (5 bases). The V end lost 4 bases, the J end lost 2 bases, and 21 bases lay between the germline ends. The CDR3 is made up of 18 amino acids. CDR1 is MNHEY and CDR2 is SMNVEV in the germline V gene (reference sequence). The DNA of the CDR3 is TGTGCCAGCAGTTCCCCCAACCCTGCCAGGGTCCCCTACAATGAGCAGTTCTTC. Encoded protein: CASSSPNPARVPYNEQFF.

V and J are TRBV7-9 and TRBJ2-1; D possibly matches TRBD1 or TRBD2 (5 bases each). The V and J ends lost 1 base and 8 bases respectively, with 12 bases between them. Germline lookup yields CDR1 SEHNR and CDR2 FQNEAQ (reference sequence). CDR3 length: 14 amino acids. For the CDR3, the DNA is TGTGCCAGCAGCTTAGGCCCGGGGCGGGATGAGCAGTTCTTC. It yields the protein CASSLGPGRDEQFF.

J is TRBJ1-1 and V is TRBV19; D possibly corresponds to TRBD1 (5 bases). The CDR3 has 16 amino acids. Germline loops: CDR1 LNHDA, CDR2 SQIVND (reference sequence). V gave up 0 bases and J gave up 1 base, with 12 bases separating them. The CDR3 spells CASSIDREGTNTEAFF. The CDR3 coding sequence is TGTGCCAGTAGTATAGATCGTGAGGGGACGAACACTGAAGCTTTCTTT.

This clone occurred a few times. Distinct nucleotide sequences in the sample also encode this CDR3. This chain connects TRBV7-9 to TRBJ1-5; a weak D match, TRBD1 (6 bases). V dropped 1 base and J dropped 2 bases, with 6 bases sitting between them. Germline V gene sequence: CDR1 SEHNR, CDR2 FQNEAQ (reference sequence). The CDR3 contains 14 residues. The CDR3 coding sequence is TGTGCCAGCAGCTTAGGACAGGGCAATCAGCCCCAGCATTTT. It encodes CASSLGQGNQPQHF.

The V call is TRBV28, the J call TRBJ1-6; the match to TRBD1 covers 7 bases. The trim removed 3 bases at V and 7 bases at J, leaving 9 bases unmatched. Germline V CDR1 and CDR2: MDHEN, SYDVKM. The CDR3 runs 16 residues. CDR3 DNA sequence: TGTGCCAGCAGTTTTATTCGGGACAGCAAAAATTCACCCCTCCACTTT. Encoded protein: CASSFIRDSKNSPLHF.

This clone was recorded only once. This sequence joins TRBV4-3 and TRBJ2-7; weak D call: TRBD2 (6 bases). CDR1 and CDR2 (germline): LGHNA, YSLEER. V was shortened by 0 bases and J by 2 bases, with 14 bases between the two germline ends. The CDR3 covers 16 residues. CDR3 sequence reads: CASSQDLEGKAYEQYF. Written as DNA, the CDR3 is TGCGCCAGCAGCCAAGATCTGGAGGGGAAGGCCTACGAGCAGTACTTC.

The V call is TRBV28, the J call TRBJ2-7; D unclear. V was trimmed by 3 bases and J by 0 bases, leaving 9 bases between them. The CDR3 contains 14 residues. The germline V gene has CDR1 MDHEN and CDR2 SYDVKM. The CDR3, as DNA: TGTGCCAGCAGTTTCGGCGTATCCTCCTACGAGCAGTACTTC. Its protein product is CASSFGVSSYEQYF.

To note about this clone: The sample holds other DNA sequences that translate to the same CDR3. The chain uses TRBV4-1 and TRBJ2-1; no clear D. Looked up from germline, CDR1 is MGHRA and CDR2 is YSYEKL. The CDR3 runs to 13 residues. The V gene lost 0 bases and the J gene lost 4 bases, with 4 bases spanning the gap. For the CDR3, the DNA is TGCGCCAGCAGCCAAGATCCATACAATGAGCAGTTCTTC. Its protein is CASSQDPYNEQFF.

The chain joins TRBV6-1 to TRBJ2-5; the D call may be TRBD1 or TRBD2 (6 bases each). Germline V gene sequence: CDR1 MNHNS, CDR2 SASEGT. V lost 6 bases and J 2 bases, leaving 13 bases between the germline ends. This CDR3 has 14 residues. Written as DNA, the CDR3 is TGTGCCAGCAGGACAGGCGGGGCTCAAGAGACCCAGTACTTC. The encoded protein is CASRTGGAQETQYF.

The chain joins TRBV11-2 to TRBJ2-3; D uncertain. V shed 4 bases and J shed 9 bases, with 8 bases lying between them. CDR1 and CDR2 (germline): SGHAT, FQNNGV. This CDR3 has 11 amino acids. CDR3 sequence reads: CASSSAVTQYF. CDR3 DNA: TGTGCCAGCAGCTCCGCGGTAACGCAGTATTTT.

CDR3 sequence reads: CASSYRGVRAYEQYF. The DNA of the CDR3 is TGTGCCAGCAGTTACAGGGGAGTGAGGGCCTACGAGCAGTACTTC. This chain joins TRBV28 and TRBJ2-7, with 7 bases that match TRBD1. The junction had 8 bases not matched to a gene; V was cut back by 4 bases and J by 2 bases. Germline-derived CDR1 and CDR2 are MDHEN and SYDVKM. This CDR3 is built from 15 residues. The complete variable domain, with remaining parts taken from reference TRBV28 and TRBJ2-7, reads DVKVTQSSRYLVKRTGEKVFLECVQDMDHENMFWYRQDPGLGLRLIYFSYDVKMKEKGDIPEGYSVSREKKERFSLILESASTNQTSMYLCASSYRGVRAYEQYFGPGTRLTVT.

The J gene is TRBJ2-7, the V gene TRBV4-3; 10 nucleotides agree with TRBD2. The CDR3 spans 20 residues. The ends lost 4 bases at V and 6 bases at J; junction bases unmatched: 24. Germline lookup yields CDR1 LGHNA and CDR2 YSLEER. CDR3 DNA sequence: TGCGCCAGCAGCCTAAACCCACCGGGACTAGCGTCAACGGTGCAGGGCGAGCAGTACTTC. Protein: CASSLNPPGLASTVQGEQYF.

The chain carries TRBV19 and TRBJ1-1; 7 bases fit TRBD1. This CDR3 comprises 15 residues. Germline V lookup: CDR1 LNHDA, CDR2 SQIVND (reference sequence). V lost 3 bases, J lost 1 base, and 5 bases stayed unmatched. DNA of the CDR3: TGTGCCAGTAGTATTCTACAGGGGCCGAACACTGAAGCTTTCTTT. It yields the protein CASSILQGPNTEAFF.

The chain is built from TRBV5-4 and TRBJ1-3; 8 nucleotides match TRBD1. Germline V CDR1 and CDR2: SGHNT, YYREEE (reference sequence). The ends lost 3 bases at V and 2 bases at J; junction bases unmatched: 4. The CDR3 totals 15 residues. CDR3: CASSYQGAAGNTIYF. CDR3 sequence (DNA): TGTGCCAGCAGCTACCAGGGGGCGGCTGGAAACACCATATATTTT.

As regards this clone: The sample has other DNA sequences that encode this CDR3 too. This chain uses TRBV19 with TRBJ2-7, with 10 positions matching TRBD1. The germline V gene has CDR1 LNHDA and CDR2 SQIVND (reference sequence). V shed 8 bases and J 3 bases; nucleotides not matched to a gene: 1. The CDR3 runs to 12 residues. In DNA form, the CDR3 reads TGTGCCAGTGGGGACAGGGGCTACGAGCAGTACTTC. Translated: CASGDRGYEQYF.

The chain couples TRBV4-1 to TRBJ2-5; 12 bases line up with TRBD2. The V segment lost 0 bases and the J segment 5 bases; nucleotides outside the gene matches: 4. The CDR3 has 16 amino acids. CDR1 is MGHRA and CDR2 is YSYEKL in the germline V gene. This CDR3 is CASSQELAGGGETQYF. The CDR3 region has the DNA TGCGCCAGCAGCCAAGAACTAGCGGGAGGTGGTGAGACCCAGTACTTC.

This chain joins TRBV27 and TRBJ1-4; D is undetermined. The germline V gene encodes CDR1 MNHEY and CDR2 SMNVEV (reference sequence). CDR3 length: 15 residues. Trimming took off 0 bases at V and 7 bases at J, with 12 bases between the two ends. The CDR3 sequence is CASSLSGLDGEKLFF. Here the CDR3 DNA reads TGTGCCAGCAGTTTATCGGGGTTGGATGGTGAAAAACTGTTTTTT.

The chain couples TRBV18 to TRBJ2-1, with D possibly TRBD1 on 6 matching bases. This CDR3 is built from 15 residues. V shed 6 bases and J shed 0 bases, with 12 bases lying between them. Germline assignment: CDR1 KGHSH and CDR2 LQKENI. This chain's CDR3 is CASSTGQSSYNEQFF. CDR3 DNA: TGTGCCAGCTCTACAGGGCAGAGCTCCTACAATGAGCAGTTCTTC.